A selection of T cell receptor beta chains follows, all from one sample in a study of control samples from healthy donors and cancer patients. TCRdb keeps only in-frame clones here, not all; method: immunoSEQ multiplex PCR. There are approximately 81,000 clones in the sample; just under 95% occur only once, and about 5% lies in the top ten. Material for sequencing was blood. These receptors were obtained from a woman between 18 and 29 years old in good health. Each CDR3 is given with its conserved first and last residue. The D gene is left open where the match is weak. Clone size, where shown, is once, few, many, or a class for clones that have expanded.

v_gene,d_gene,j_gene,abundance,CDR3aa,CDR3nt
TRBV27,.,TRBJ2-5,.,CASSLSGQTQYF,TGTGCCAGCAGTTTATCAGGTCAGACCCAGTACTTC
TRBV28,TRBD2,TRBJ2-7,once,CASSSPAGWGTSHEQYF,TGTGCCAGCAGTTCGCCCGCGGGGTGGGGGACTAGCCACGAGCAGTACTTC
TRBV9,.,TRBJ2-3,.,CASSVGGRGSTDTQYF,TGTGCCAGCAGCGTAGGGGGGCGGGGTTCCACAGATACGCAGTATTTT
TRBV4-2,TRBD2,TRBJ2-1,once,CASSQPSSGGAYNEQFF,TGTGCCAGCAGCCAACCCTCTAGCGGGGGGGCATACAATGAGCAGTTCTTC
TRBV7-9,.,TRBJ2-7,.,CASISDPGLPYEQYF,TGTGCCAGCATCTCCGACCCGGGACTCCCCTACGAGCAGTACTTC
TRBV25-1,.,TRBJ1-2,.,CASSAYYYGYTF,TGTGCCAGCAGTGCCTACTATTATGGCTACACCTTC
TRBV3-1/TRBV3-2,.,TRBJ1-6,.,CASSRNSGNSPLHF,TGTGCCAGCAGCCGTAACAGCGGTAATTCACCCCTCCACTTT
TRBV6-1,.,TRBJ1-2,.,CASSEVQRLTSYGYTF,TGTGCCAGCAGTGAAGTACAGCGCTTAACAAGCTATGGCTACACCTTC
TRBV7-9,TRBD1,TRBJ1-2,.,CASSKGKDRALPLYGYTF,TGTGCCAGCAGCAAGGGGAAGGACAGGGCCCTTCCCCTTTATGGCTACACCTTC
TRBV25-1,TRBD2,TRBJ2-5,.,CASLAGAGETQYF,TGTGCCAGCTTAGCGGGAGCGGGGGAGACCCAGTACTTC